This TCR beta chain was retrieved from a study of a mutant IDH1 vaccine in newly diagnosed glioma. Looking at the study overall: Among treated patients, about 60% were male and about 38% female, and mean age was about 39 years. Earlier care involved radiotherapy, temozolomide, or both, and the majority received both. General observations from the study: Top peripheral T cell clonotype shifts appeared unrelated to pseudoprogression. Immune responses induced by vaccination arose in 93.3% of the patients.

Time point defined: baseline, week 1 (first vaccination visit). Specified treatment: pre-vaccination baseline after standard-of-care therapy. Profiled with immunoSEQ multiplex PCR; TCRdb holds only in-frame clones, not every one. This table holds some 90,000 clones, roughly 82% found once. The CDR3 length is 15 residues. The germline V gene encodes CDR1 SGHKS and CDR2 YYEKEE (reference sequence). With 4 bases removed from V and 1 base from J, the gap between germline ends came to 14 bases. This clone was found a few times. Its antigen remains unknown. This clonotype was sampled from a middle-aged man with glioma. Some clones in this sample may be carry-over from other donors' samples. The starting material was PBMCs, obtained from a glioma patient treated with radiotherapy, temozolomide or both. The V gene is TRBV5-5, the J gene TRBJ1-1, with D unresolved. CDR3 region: CASSQETFWNTEAFF. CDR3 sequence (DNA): TGTGCCAGCAGCCAGGAGACTTTCTGGAACACTGAAGCTTTCTTT.